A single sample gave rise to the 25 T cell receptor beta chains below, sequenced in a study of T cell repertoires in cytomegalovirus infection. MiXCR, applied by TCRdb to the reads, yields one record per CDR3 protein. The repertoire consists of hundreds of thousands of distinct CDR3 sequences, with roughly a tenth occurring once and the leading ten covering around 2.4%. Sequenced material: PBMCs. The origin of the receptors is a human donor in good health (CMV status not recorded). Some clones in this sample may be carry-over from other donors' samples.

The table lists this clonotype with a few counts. CDR3 nucleotides: TGCAGCGTGGACTCGGGACAGGGGTTTGATGAGCAGTTCTTC. As protein: CSVDSGQGFDEQFF. The chain links TRBV29-1 to TRBJ2-1, with 10 bases fitting TRBD1. CDR1 SQVTM and CDR2 ANQGSEA come from the germline V gene. This CDR3 is built from 14 residues. V shed 6 bases, J shed 8 bases, and the junction held 10 bases outside the gene matches.

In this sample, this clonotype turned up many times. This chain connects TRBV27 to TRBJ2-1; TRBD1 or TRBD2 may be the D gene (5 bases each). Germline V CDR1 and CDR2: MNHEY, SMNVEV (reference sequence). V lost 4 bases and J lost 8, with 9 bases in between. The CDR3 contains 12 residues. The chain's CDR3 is CASSSRDDEQFF. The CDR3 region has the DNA TGTGCCAGCAGTTCCAGGGACGATGAGCAGTTCTTC.

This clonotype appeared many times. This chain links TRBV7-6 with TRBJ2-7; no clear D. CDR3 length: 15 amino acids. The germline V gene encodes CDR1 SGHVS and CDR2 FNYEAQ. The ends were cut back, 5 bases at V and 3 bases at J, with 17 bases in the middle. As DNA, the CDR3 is TGTGCCAGCAGCCCAAAATCCTCTCCTAACTACGAGCAGTACTTC. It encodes CASSPKSSPNYEQYF.

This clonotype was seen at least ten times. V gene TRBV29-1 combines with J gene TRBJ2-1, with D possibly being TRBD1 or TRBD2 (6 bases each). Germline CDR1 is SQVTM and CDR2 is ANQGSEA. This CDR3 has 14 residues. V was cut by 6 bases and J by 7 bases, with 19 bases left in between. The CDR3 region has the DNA TGCAGCGTACAAGGTTTTAGGGGGGAGAATGAGCAGTTCTTC. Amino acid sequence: CSVQGFRGENEQFF.

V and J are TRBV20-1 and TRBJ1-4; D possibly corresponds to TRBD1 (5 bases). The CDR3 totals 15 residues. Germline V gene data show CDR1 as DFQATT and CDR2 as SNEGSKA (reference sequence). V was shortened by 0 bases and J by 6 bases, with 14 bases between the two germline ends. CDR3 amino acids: CSAREIRDGYEKLFF. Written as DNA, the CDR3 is TGCAGTGCTAGAGAAATACGGGACGGTTATGAAAAACTGTTTTTT.

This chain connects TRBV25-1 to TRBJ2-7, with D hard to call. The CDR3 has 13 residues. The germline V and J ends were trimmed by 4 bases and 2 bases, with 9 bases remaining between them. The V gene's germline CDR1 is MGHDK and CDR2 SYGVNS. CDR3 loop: CASSGRAPYEQYV. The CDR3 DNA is TGTGCCAGCAGTGGCCGGGCTCCCTACGAGCAGTACGTC.

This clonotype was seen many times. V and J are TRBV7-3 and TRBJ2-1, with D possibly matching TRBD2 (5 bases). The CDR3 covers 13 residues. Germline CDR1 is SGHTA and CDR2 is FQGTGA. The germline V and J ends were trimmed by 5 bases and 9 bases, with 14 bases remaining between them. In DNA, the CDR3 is TGTGCCAGCAGCCCCCGGAGGCCAGGTGAGCAGTTCTTC. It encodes CASSPRRPGEQFF.

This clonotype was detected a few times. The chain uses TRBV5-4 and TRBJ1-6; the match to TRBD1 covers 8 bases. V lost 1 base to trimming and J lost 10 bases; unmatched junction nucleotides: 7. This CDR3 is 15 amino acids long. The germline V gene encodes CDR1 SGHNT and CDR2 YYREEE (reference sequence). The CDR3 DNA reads TGTGCCAGCAGCTTGCCCGGGACAGGACAGTCACCCCTCCACTTT. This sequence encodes CASSLPGTGQSPLHF.

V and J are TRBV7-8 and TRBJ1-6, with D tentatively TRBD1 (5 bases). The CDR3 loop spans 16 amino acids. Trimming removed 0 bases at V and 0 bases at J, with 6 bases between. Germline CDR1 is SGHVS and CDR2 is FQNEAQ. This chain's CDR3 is CASSLAGGSYNSPLHF. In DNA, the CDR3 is TGTGCCAGCAGCTTAGCCGGGGGCTCCTATAATTCACCCCTCCACTTT. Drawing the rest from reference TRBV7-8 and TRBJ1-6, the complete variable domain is GAGVSQSPRYKVAKRGQDVALRCDPISGHVSLFWYQQALGQGPEFLTYFQNEAQLDKSGLPSDRFFAERPEGSVSTLKIQRTQQEDSAVYLCASSLAGGSYNSPLHFGNGTRLTVT.

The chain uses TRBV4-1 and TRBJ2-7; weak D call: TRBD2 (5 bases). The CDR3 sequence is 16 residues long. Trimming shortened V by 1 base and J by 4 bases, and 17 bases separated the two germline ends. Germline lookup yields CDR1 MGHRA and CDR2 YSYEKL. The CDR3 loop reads CASSQGGITYSYEQYF. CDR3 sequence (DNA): TGCGCCAGCAGCCAAGGAGGGATCACCTATTCTTACGAGCAGTACTTC.

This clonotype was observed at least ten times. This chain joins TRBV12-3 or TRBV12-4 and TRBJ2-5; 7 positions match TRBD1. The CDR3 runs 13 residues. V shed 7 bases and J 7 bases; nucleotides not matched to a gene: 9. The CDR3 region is CASTQTGLGTQYF. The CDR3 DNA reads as TGTGCCAGCACTCAGACAGGGCTTGGGACCCAGTACTTC.

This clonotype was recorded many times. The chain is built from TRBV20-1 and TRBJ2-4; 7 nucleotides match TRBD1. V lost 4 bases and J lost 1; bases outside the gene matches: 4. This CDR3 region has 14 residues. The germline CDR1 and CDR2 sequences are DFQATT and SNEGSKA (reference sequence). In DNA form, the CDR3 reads TGCAGTGCTAAAAAACAGGGGGCCAAAAACATTCAGTACTTC. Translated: CSAKKQGAKNIQYF.

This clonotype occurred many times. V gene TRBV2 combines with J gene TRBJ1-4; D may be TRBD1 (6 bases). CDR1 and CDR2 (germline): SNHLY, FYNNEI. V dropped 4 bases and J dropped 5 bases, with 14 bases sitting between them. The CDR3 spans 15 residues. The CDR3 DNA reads TGTGCCAGCAGTGGATCCAGGGGCGGGAATGAAAAACTGTTTTTT. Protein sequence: CASSGSRGGNEKLFF.

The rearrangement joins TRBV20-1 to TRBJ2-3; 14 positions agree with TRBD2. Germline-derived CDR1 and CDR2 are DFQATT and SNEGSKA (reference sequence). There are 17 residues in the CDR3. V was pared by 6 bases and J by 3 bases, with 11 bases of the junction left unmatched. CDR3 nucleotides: TGCAGTGCCCCCGACCGACTAGCGGGGGGGGGTACAGATACGCAGTATTTT. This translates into CSAPDRLAGGGTDTQYF.

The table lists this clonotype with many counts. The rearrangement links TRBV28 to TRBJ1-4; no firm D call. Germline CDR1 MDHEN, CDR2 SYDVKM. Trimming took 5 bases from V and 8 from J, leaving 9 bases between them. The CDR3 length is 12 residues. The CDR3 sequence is CASSLTAEKLFF. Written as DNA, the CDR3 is TGTGCCAGCAGTCTGACTGCCGAAAAACTGTTTTTT.

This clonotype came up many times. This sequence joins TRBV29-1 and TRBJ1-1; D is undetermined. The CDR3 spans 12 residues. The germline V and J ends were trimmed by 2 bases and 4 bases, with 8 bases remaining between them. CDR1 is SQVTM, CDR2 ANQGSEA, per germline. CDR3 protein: CSVEQGLTEAFF. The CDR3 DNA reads TGCAGCGTTGAACAAGGTCTCACTGAAGCTTTCTTT.

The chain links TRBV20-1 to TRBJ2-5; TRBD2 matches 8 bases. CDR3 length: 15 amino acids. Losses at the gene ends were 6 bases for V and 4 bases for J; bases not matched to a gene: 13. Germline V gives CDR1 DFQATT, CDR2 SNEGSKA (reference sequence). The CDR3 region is CSARNKRGFGETQYF. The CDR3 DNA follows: TGCAGTGCACGAAATAAGCGGGGGTTTGGAGAGACCCAGTACTTC.

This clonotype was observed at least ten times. The CDR3 DNA reads as TGTGCCATCAGGACAGTTCAAGAGACCCAGTACTTC. It specifies CAIRTVQETQYF. The chain links TRBV10-3 to TRBJ2-5, with a possible D match to TRBD1 (5 bases). There are 12 residues in the CDR3. Trimming left V 6 bases short and J 2 bases short, with 7 bases between. Germline V gives CDR1 ENHRY, CDR2 SYGVKD.

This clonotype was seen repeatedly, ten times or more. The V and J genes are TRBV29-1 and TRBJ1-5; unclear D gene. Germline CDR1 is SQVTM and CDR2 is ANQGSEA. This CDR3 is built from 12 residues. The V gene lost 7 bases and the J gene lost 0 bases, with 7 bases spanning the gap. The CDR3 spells CSAAYSNQPQHF. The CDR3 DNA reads TGCAGCGCCGCCTATAGCAATCAGCCCCAGCATTTT.

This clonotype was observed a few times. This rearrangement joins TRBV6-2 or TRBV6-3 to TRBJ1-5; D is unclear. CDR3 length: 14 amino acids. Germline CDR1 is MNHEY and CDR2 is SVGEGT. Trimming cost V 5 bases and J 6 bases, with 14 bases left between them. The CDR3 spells CASSPRSFAQPQHF. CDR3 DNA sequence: TGTGCCAGCAGTCCTAGAAGTTTTGCTCAGCCCCAGCATTTT.

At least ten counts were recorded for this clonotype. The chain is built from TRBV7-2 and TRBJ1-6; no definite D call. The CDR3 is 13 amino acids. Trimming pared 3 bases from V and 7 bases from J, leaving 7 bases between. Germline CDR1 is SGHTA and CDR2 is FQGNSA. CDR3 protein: CASSFSGNSPLHF. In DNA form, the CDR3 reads TGTGCCAGCAGCTTTAGCGGGAATTCACCCCTCCACTTT.

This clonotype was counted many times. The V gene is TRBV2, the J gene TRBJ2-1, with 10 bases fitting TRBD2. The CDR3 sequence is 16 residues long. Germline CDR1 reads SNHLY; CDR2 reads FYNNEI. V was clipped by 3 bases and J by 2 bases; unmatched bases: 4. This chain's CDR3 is CASSDGLADPYNEQFF. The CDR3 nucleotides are TGTGCCAGCAGTGATGGACTAGCGGACCCCTACAATGAGCAGTTCTTC.

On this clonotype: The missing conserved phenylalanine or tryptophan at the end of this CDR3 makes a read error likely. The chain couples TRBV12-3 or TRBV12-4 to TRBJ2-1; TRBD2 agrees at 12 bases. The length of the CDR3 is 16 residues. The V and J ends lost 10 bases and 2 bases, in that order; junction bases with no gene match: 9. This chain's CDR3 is CATGTSGFRTYNEQFL. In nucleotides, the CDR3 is TGTGCCACCGGGACTAGCGGGTTCCGGACCTACAATGAGCAGTTCTTA.

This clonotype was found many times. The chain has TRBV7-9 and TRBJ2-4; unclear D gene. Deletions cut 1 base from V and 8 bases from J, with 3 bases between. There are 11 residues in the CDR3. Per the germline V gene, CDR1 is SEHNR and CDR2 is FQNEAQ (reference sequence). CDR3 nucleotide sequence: TGTGCCAGCAGCTTAGAGGACATTCAGTACTTC. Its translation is CASSLEDIQYF.

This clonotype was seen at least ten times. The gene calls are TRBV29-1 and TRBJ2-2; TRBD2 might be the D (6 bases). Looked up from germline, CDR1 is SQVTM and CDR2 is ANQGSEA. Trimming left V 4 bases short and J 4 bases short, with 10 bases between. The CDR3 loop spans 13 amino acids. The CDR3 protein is CSVGVGGTGELFF. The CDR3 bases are TGCAGCGTTGGCGTGGGGGGCACCGGGGAGCTGTTTTTT.